This T cell receptor (beta chain) was recorded in a study of shared clonotypes between healthy human individuals. Data came from immunoSEQ multiplex PCR; TCRdb stores just in-frame clones and leaves some out. The sample holds about 470,000 clones, about four fifths seen once. Germline-derived CDR1 and CDR2 are MGHRA and YSYEKL. V shed 0 bases and J shed 9 bases, with 11 bases lying between them. CDR3 length: 14 residues. Sequencing was performed on PBMCs. The chain couples TRBV4-1 to TRBJ2-2; TRBD2 might be the D (7 bases). The clonotype was recovered from a middle-aged woman in good health. Some clones in this sample may be carry-over from other donors' samples. The CDR3 loop reads CASSQDRGARELFF. CDR3 in DNA: TGCGCCAGCAGCCAAGATCGGGGGGCTCGGGAGCTGTTTTTT.